The clone carrying this T cell receptor (beta chain) was detected only a few times. The data are from a study of PD-1 blockade in mismatch repair-deficient tumors. Data came from immunoSEQ multiplex PCR; TCRdb stores just in-frame clones and leaves some out. In the table there are roughly 70,000 clones, approximately 82% of which are singletons. Three pembrolizumab responders had their TCRs sequenced. V was trimmed by 5 bases and J by 0 bases, leaving 8 bases between them. The CDR3 is 15 residues long. CDR1 is MNHEY and CDR2 is SVGAGI in the germline V gene. The starting material was peripheral blood, obtained 2 weeks after starting pembrolizumab. The chain joins TRBV6-5 to TRBJ2-6; D might be TRBD1 (6 bases). The origin of this receptor is an adult with mismatch repair-deficient cancer. DNA of the CDR3: TGTGCCAGCAGTCAGGGGAGCTCTGGGGCCAACGTCCTGACTTTC. Protein: CASSQGSSGANVLTF.